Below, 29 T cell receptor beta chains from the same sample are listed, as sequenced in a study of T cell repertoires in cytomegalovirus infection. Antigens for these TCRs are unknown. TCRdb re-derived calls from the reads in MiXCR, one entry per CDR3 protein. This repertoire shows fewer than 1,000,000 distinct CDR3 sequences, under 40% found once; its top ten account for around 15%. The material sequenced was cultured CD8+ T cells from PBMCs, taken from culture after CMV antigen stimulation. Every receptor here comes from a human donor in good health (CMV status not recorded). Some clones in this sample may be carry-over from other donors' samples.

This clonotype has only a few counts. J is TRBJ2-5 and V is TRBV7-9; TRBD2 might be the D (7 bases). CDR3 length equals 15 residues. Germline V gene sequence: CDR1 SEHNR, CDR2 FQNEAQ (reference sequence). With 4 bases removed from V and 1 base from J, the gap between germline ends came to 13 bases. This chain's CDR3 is CASSSWGGAQETQYF. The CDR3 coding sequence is TGTGCCAGCAGCTCCTGGGGGGGGGCCCAAGAGACCCAGTACTTC.

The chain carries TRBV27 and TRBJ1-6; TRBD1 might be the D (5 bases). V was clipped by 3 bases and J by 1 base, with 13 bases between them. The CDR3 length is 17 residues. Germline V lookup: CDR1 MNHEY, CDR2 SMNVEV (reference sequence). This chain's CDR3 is CASSFTGPFSYNSPLHF. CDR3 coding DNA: TGTGCCAGCAGTTTCACAGGCCCTTTTTCCTATAATTCACCCCTCCACTTT.

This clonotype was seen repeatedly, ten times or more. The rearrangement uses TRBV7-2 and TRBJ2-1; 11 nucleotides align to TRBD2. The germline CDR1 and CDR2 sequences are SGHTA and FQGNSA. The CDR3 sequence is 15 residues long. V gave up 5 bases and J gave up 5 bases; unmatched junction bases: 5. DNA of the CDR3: TGTGCCAGCAGCACCATAGCGGGGGGGAACAATGAGCAGTTCTTC. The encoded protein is CASSTIAGGNNEQFF.

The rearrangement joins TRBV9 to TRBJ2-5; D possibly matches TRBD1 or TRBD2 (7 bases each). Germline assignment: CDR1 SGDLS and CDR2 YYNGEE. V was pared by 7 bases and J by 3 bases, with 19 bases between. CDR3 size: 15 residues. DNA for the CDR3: TGTGCCAGCGCAGGGGGGGCCAGGGGTGAAGAGACCCAGTACTTC. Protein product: CASAGGARGEETQYF.

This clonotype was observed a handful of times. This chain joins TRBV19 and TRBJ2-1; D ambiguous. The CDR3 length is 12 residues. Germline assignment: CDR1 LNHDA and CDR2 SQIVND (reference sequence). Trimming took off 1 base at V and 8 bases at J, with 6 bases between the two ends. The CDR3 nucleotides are TGTGCCAGTAGTATAGTCCCCGATGAGCAGTTCTTC. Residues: CASSIVPDEQFF.

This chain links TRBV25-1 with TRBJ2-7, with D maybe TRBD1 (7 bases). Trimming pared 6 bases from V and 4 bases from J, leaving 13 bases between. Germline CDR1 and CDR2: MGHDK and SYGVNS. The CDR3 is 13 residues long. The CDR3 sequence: CASRPTGRYEQYF. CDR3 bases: TGTGCCAGCAGACCGACAGGGAGGTACGAGCAGTACTTC.

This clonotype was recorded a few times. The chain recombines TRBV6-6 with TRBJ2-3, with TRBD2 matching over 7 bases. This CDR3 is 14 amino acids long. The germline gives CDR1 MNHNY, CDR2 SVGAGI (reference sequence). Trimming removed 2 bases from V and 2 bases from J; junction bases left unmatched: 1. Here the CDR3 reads CASSYRDYTDTQYF. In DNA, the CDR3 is TGTGCCAGCAGTTACAGGGACTACACAGATACGCAGTATTTT.

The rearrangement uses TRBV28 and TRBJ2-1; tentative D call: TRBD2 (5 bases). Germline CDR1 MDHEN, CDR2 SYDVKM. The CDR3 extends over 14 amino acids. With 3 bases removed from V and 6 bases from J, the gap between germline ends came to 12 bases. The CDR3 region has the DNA TGTGCCAGCAGTTTTAACTTACTAGGCAATGAGCAGTTCTTC. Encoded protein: CASSFNLLGNEQFF.

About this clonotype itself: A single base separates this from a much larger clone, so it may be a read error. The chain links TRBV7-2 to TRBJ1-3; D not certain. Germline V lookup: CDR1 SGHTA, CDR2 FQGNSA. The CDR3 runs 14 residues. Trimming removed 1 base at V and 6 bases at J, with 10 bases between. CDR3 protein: CASSLVRDVNTIYF. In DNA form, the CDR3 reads TGTGCCAGCAGCTTAGTAAGAGATGTAAACACCATATATTTT.

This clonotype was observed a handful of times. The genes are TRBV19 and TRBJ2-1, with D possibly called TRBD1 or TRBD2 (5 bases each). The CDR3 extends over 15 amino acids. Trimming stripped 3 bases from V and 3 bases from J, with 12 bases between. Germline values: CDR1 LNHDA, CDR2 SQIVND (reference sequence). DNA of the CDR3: TGTGCCAGTAGTATCAGGCAGGGAGTCTACAATGAGCAGTTCTTC. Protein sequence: CASSIRQGVYNEQFF.

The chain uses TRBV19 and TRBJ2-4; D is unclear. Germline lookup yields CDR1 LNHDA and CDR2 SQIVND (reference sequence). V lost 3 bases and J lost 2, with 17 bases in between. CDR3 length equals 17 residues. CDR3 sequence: CASSMYPVGLSKNIQYF. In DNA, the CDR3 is TGTGCCAGTAGTATGTATCCCGTCGGGTTGTCCAAAAACATTCAGTACTTC.

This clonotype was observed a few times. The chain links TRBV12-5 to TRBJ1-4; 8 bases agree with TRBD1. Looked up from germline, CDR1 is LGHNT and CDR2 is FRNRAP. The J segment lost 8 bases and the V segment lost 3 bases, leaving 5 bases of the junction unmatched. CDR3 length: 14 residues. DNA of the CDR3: TGTGCTAGTGGTTTCACAGGGGGAGAGGAAAAACTGTTTTTT. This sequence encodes CASGFTGGEEKLFF.

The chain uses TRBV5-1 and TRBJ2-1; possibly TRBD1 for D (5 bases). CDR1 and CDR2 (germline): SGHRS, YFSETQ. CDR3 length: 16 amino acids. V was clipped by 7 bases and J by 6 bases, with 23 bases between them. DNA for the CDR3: TGCGCCAGCTCCACACGTCAGGGTGCAATCGGCAATGAGCAGTTCTTC. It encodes CASSTRQGAIGNEQFF.

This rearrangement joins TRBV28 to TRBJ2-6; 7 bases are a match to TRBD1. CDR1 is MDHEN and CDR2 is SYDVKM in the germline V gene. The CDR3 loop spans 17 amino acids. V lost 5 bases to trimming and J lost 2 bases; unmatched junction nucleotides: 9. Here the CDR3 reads CASSPLQGGAGANVLTF. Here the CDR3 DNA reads TGTGCCAGCAGTCCGCTTCAAGGGGGCGCTGGGGCCAACGTCCTGACTTTC.

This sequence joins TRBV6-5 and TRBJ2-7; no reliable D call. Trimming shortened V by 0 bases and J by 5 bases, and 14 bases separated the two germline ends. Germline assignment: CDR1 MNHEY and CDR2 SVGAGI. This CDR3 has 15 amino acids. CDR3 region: CASSYSTLKAHEQYF. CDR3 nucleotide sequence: TGTGCCAGCAGTTACTCGACTCTCAAGGCTCACGAGCAGTACTTC.

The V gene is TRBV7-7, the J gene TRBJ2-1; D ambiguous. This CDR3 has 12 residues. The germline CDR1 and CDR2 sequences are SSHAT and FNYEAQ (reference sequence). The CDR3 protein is CATVQGSNEQFF. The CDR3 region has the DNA TGTGCTACCGTGCAAGGAAGCAATGAGCAGTTCTTC.

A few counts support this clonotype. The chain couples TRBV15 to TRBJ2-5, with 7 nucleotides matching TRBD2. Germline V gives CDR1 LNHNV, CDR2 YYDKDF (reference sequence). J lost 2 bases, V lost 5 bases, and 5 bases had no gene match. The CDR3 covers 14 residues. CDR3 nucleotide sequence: TGTGCCACCAGCGGAGGGAGGGCTCAAGAGACCCAGTACTTC. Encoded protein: CATSGGRAQETQYF.

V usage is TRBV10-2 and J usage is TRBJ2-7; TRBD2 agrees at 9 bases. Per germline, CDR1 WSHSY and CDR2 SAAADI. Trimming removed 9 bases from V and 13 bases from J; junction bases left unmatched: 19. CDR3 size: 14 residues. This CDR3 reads CASHPPGSSGVLYV. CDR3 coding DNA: TGCGCCAGTCATCCTCCAGGGTCTAGCGGGGTGCTTTACGTC.

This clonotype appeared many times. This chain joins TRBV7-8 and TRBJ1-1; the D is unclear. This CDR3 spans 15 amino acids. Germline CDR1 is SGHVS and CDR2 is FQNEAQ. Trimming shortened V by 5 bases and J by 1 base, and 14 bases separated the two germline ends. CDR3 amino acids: CASSPDPSPNTEAFF. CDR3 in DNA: TGTGCCAGCAGCCCTGACCCCTCGCCGAACACTGAAGCTTTCTTT.

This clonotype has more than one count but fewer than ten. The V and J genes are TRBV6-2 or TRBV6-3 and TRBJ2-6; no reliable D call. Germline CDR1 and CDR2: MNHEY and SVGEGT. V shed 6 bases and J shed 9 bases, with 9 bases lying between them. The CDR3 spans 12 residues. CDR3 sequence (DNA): TGTGCCAGCAGCTTCCTTTTCAACGTCCTGACTTTC. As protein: CASSFLFNVLTF.

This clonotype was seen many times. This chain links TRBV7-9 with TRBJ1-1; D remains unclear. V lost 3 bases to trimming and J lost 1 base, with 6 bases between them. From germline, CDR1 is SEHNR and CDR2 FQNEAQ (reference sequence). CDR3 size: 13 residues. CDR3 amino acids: CASSFYGNTEAFF. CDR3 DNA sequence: TGTGCCAGCAGCTTTTACGGGAACACTGAAGCTTTCTTT.

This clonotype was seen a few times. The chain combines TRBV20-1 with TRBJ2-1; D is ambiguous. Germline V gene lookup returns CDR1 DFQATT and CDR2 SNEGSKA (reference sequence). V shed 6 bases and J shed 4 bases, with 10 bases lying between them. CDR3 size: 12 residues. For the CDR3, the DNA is TGCAGTGCCAAATCTTCTTACAATGAGCAGTTCTTC. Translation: CSAKSSYNEQFF.

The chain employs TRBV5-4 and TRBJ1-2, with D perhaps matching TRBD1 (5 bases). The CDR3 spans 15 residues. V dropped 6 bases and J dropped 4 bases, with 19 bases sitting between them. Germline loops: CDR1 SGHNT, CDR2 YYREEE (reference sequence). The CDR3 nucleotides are TGTGCCAGCACCGAAAAAACTAGGGACGGCTATGGCTACACCTTC. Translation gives CASTEKTRDGYGYTF.

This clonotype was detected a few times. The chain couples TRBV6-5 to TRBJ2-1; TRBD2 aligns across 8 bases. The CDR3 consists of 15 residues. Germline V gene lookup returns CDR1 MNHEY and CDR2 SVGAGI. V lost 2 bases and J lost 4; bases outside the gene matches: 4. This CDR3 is CASSYGGGNYNEQFF. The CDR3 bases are TGTGCCAGCAGTTACGGCGGGGGGAATTACAATGAGCAGTTCTTC.

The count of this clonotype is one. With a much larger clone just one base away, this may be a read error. The CDR3: CVSSHRGGEQYF. As DNA, the CDR3 is TGTGTCAGCAGCCACAGGGGGGGCGAGCAGTACTTC. This chain connects TRBV6-5 to TRBJ2-7, with TRBD1 as a possible D gene (8 bases). Germline CDR1 and CDR2: MNHEY and SVGAGI. The CDR3 loop spans 12 amino acids.

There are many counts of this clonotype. As DNA, the CDR3 is TGTGCCAGCAGCCTATACCCTAGTACAGGGCGCAATCAGCCCCAGCATTTT. Translating gives CASSLYPSTGRNQPQHF. The chain joins TRBV7-2 to TRBJ1-5; D is perhaps TRBD1 (6 bases). CDR1 SGHTA and CDR2 FQGNSA come from the germline V gene. The CDR3 extends over 17 amino acids. Trimming took 5 bases from V and 2 from J, leaving 19 bases between them.

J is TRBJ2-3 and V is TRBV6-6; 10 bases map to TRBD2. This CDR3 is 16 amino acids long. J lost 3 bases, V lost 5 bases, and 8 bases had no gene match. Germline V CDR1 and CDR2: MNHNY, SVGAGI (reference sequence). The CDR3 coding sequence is TGTGCCAGCAGTGTCGAGCGGGGGGGCGAAACAGATACGCAGTATTTT. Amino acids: CASSVERGGETDTQYF.

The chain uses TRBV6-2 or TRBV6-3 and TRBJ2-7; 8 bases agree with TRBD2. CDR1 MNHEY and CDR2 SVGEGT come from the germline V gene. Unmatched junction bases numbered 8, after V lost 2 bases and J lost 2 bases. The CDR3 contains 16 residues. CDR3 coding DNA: TGTGCCAGCAGTTACGATTTAGGCGGGGGGACCTACGAGCAGTACGTC. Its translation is CASSYDLGGGTYEQYV.

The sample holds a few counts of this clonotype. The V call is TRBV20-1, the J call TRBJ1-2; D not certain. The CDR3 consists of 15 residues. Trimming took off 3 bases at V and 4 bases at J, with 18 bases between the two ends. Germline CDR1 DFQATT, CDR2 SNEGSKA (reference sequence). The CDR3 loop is CSARSPKLKIYGYTF. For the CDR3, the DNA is TGCAGTGCTAGGTCCCCAAAACTCAAGATCTATGGCTACACCTTC.